The subject of this entry is one TCR beta chain. There is no known antigen for this receptor. Nothing much larger sits one base from this clone, and base qualities are not available. The data were obtained in a study of cytomegalovirus exposure and HLA in healthy donors (dated by TCRdb to 2017 to 2019). Notes on the research overall: An earlier analysis of under 600 of the donors reported 250 to 350 Gb of sequence data and more than 90 million unique TCR beta sequences from 150 million to 200 million T cells. An early release that covered about 600 HLA-typed donors contained approximately 300 gigabases of sequencing data and 80 million or so unique TCR sequences. The genetic ancestry cluster associated with self-reported Caucasian donors included around 76% of the 300 to 400 genotyped donors. The study aimed to test whether signatures of past pathogen exposure could be identified by cataloging public T cell receptors. Using immunosequencing, the study profiled T cell repertoires from fewer than 700 subjects and related those repertoires to cytomegalovirus serostatus. A separate validation cohort of approximately 120 different subjects was used in addition to the roughly 700-subject first cohort. High-throughput TCR immunosequencing, statistical association of individual TCRs with disease status, and machine learning were combined to predict cytomegalovirus infection status. A later analysis re-analyzed previously published TCR beta repertoires from roughly 600 donors and added high-resolution HLA genotyping to study TCR occurrence patterns. In the later analysis, no new phenotypic data were used to find candidate immune exposures; instead, reliance was placed on TCR beta sequences and their occurrence across donors. An earlier analysis of approximately 640 of the donors applied high-throughput TCR beta sequencing to assess whether each TCR beta V gene segment acted as functional or pseudogenic. Donor age, sex, ethnicity and CMV serostatus were collected together with the repertoire data. A later genetic analysis used genome-wide SNP genotypes for about 55% of the 666 donors, treating that subset as a discovery cohort. All discovery cohort repertoires had been generated using a single sequencing platform. HLA typing covered class I and class II loci at four-digit resolution. The number of donors typed differed by locus, with roughly 629-640 for A, B, C, DRB1 and DQB1, 522 for DQA1, over 600 for DPA1, and some 450 for DPB1. A handful of DR-DQ haplotypes were handled as single units for association and clustering because linkage in the cohort was strong. Among 300 to 450 genotyped donors of the cohort, an average of about 240,000 unique TCR beta nucleotide sequences were sequenced per donor, approximately 20% of them non-productive.

The protocol used for the library was the immunoSEQ multiplex PCR assay. The multiplex PCR relied on a mix of 60 forward primers for TCR Vbeta segments and 13 reverse primers for TCR Jbeta segments. Amplification of the CDR3 region of rearranged TCR beta genes was performed with a multiplex PCR assay on genomic DNA. The amplified TCR beta libraries were sequenced on the Illumina HiSeq System as 87-base-pair reads. Regarding the original processing steps: A later analysis tallied roughly 80 million unique TCR beta chains across the 666 repertoires, and around 9.9 million of those chains were shared by two or more donors. Raw reads were error-corrected and collapsed into unique sequences with a nearest-neighbor algorithm that merged closely related sequences to remove PCR and sequencing errors. CDR3 sequences were aligned to IMGT reference sequences to assign V, D and J gene segments. Each retained sequence needed at least a six-nucleotide match to both a V gene segment and a J gene segment. A rearrangement counted as productive if the CDR3 had no stop codons and remained in frame with V and J, and every other rearrangement counted as non-productive. CDR3 was defined by IMGT convention, running from the second conserved V-encoded cysteine to the conserved J-encoded phenylalanine. The earlier analysis of about 500 of the donors excluded sequences that lacked an unambiguous match to a single V gene segment. In an earlier analysis of 587 of the donors, a V segment was called functional when productive rearrangements were above 56.7%, and segregating when the standard deviation between donors exceeded 5%. A statistical classification framework was built for diagnosing cytomegalovirus status from the catalog of TCR beta chain sequences. A later analysis assigned V and J genes by comparing TCR nucleotide sequences with IMGT/GENE-DB human TR gene sequences. Using the TCRdist pipeline, a later analysis assigned CDR3 sequences along with most-parsimonious VDJ recombination scenarios. In a later analysis, every TCR beta chain was defined by the combination of its CDR3 amino acid sequence and its V-gene family, and reads without a unique V-gene family were dropped. In a later analysis, approximately 640 highly shared, low-generation-probability nucleotide sequences were removed to address suspected cross-contamination and a sequencing artifact. A later analysis calculated a clonal expansion index for each public chain from normalized within-repertoire ranks of inferred template counts. In a later analysis, generation probabilities were computed with a VDJ recombination model fitted to out-of-frame rearrangements, and the resulting probabilities were checked against IGoR. Hypergeometric tests were used in a later analysis to score TCR-TCR, TCR-HLA and TCR-CMV co-occurrence, with a repertoire-size bias correction applied to the TCR pairs. In a later analysis, false discovery rates were estimated by permuting HLA or CMV assignments 20 times. In a later analysis, co-occurring TCRs were grouped using DBSCAN, with TCRdist sequence similarity added in when clustering inside HLA-allele-positive subsets. Repertoires with fewer than 30,000 or more than 120,000 public chains were left out of co-occurrence clustering, as were five repertoires with anomalous nucleotide sharing. TCRdb holds this immuneACCESS table with in-frame rearrangements only. Some clones are missing; in checked studies, unresolved V genes explain under half, and the rest has no known cause. That table gives V, J and clone size, and the DNA gave D and trimming. The sample table records some 100,000 clones; under 80% of these occur just once. Under 5% of the sample lies in the top ten.

In total, roughly 710 healthy bone marrow donors made up the cohort. At the time of sampling, all cohort members were nominally healthy, though unrecorded immune exposures were likely present. The donor tested CMV seropositive and was one of the 289 seropositive cohort members. A peripheral blood sample was provided by each donor, and peripheral blood mononuclear cells were used for TCR beta sequencing. Genomic DNA was extracted from the blood cell samples with the Qiagen DNeasy Blood Extraction Kit. Via the germline V gene, CDR1 is SQVTM and CDR2 ANQGSEA. V loses 7 bases of germline sequence and J loses 1 base, and the interval between the two ends is 13 bases. The CDR3 runs 13 amino acids, cysteine and phenylalanine included. Solely the CDR3 DNA is kept, with 39 bases framed from the first base. The investigation overall reported the following: In vitro tests confirmed that a few of the cytomegalovirus-associated TCR beta chains recognize cytomegalovirus antigens. In a later analysis, several top co-occurrence clusters were reported to appear linked to parvovirus B19, influenza, CMV and Epstein-Barr virus. Because counts were too low, roughly 18 rarely observed V segments, including chromosome 9 orphons, were left out of the earlier analysis of some 600 of the donors. A later genetic analysis reported fewer N-insertions in productive TCRs among donors in an Asian-associated ancestry cluster than the roughly 670-donor mean. In the study, about 150 TCR beta chains were listed as associated with cytomegalovirus. A group of highly shared sequence variants was considered likely to be a technical artifact of the sequencing pipeline. Strong co-occurrence of HLA alleles, especially DR and DQ, made assigning TCR associations to individual alleles difficult. Compared with equally common non-associated chains, HLA-associated TCR beta chains in a later analysis were more clonally expanded and had lower generation probabilities. CMV serostatus was the only immune exposure information available for the cohort. While some public TCRs were present in many individuals, most TCR sequences turned up only very rarely across donors. Cytomegalovirus status was reported to be diagnosed by the classifier with high specificity and sensitivity in both the original and validation cohorts. In a later genetic analysis, a missense DCLRE1C variant was associated with V-gene and J-gene trimming of TCR beta chains, and the association was replicated in an independent cohort. The authors suggested that the approach could potentially be extended to other disease states and immunological phenotypes. A further reported finding was that TCR beta sequences accurately predicted the HLA-A and HLA-B alleles for most subjects in the first cohort. Because the 87-base-pair reads could not distinguish some IMGT-functional V segments, including TRBV6-2 and TRBV6-3, those segments were excluded. Specific HLA alleles were associated with more than 15,000 TCR beta sequences at a false discovery rate of 0.05 in a later analysis. Correlated functional status among segregating V segments might reflect linkage disequilibrium, but an unknown experimental factor could not be ruled out. Most CMV-associated TCR beta chains appeared to be HLA-restricted in a later analysis, and the HLA associations seemed to be driven largely by CMV exposure. In a later analysis, TCR association rates were found to vary across HLA loci, with the most associated TCRs seen for DRB1 alleles and the fewest for HLA-C alleles. Sequencing depth was assumed to be roughly uniform across donors in the presence/absence analyses, though that assumption may not hold. The cohort was sequenced for TCR beta chains only, and without alpha or paired-chain data the features that could be detected were limited. An earlier analysis of several hundred of the donors showed that most TCR beta V segments appeared in productive rearrangements either about 87% or about 30% of the time, which broadly matched IMGT annotations. HLA typing was unavailable for some donors at each locus, so association tests used only the typed subset.

Sequencing input: PBMCs. The chain was built from TRBV29-1 and TRBJ1-1, with a weak D call of TRBD1 (6 bases match). This receptor was identified in a woman aged 45-60 years in good health and CMV-seropositive. The base sequence is TGCAGCGCTAGACAGGACCCGAACACTGAAGCTTTCTTT. Protein translation: CSARQDPNTEAFF.